This is a list of T cell receptor beta chains from one sample in a study of blood T cells in healthy people across ages. Each CDR3 protein gets one entry after TCRdb re-called the 5' RACE reads with MiXCR. This sample has about 800,000 distinct CDR3 sequences; roughly 25% occur once, and the top ten carry approximately 3.7%. This sample also appeared in a second study, on T cells of mothers and their children.

The sequenced material came from blood. The receptor source for this set is a boy aged 5-17 years in good health. Each CDR3 is given with its conserved first and last residue. D genes are given only for firm matches. A clone size is listed for some rows: how often the clone was seen (once, few, many), or a class if it is expanded.

J | V | size | D | CDR3 | DNA
TRBJ2-3 | TRBV7-2 | NA | TRBD1 | CASSSEQGAGADTQYF | TGTGCCAGCAGCTCTGAACAGGGGGCAGGGGCAGATACGCAGTATTTT
TRBJ1-3 | TRBV4-3 | NA | NA | CASSQDRAGAVGNTIYF | TGCGCCAGCAGCCAAGATAGAGCGGGGGCGGTTGGAAACACCATATATTTT
TRBJ2-7 | TRBV13 | NA | NA | CASSAGRGFEQYF | TGTGCCAGCAGCGCGGGCCGGGGATTCGAGCAGTACTTC
TRBJ2-3 | TRBV28 | NA | TRBD2 | CASSSGGIDTDTQYF | TGTGCCAGCAGTTCGGGGGGGATTGACACAGATACGCAGTATTTT
TRBJ2-3 | TRBV29-1 | few | NA | CSVEFVIGVTPTDTQYF | TGCAGCGTTGAATTTGTGATCGGGGTAACCCCCACAGATACGCAGTATTTT
TRBJ2-1 | TRBV3-1 | NA | TRBD2 | CASSQKAGGIYNEQFF | TGTGCCAGCAGCCAAAAAGCGGGGGGAATATACAATGAGCAGTTCTTC
TRBJ2-1 | TRBV7-3 | NA | TRBD2 | CASSLRGDPYNEQFF | TGTGCCAGCAGCTTACGGGGGGACCCCTACAATGAGCAGTTCTTC
TRBJ1-2 | TRBV7-9 | NA | NA | CASSQPGFGYGYTF | TGTGCCAGCAGCCAGCCCGGATTCGGCTATGGCTACACCTTC
TRBJ1-5 | TRBV28 | NA | NA | CASSPTPYSNQPQHF | TGTGCCAGCAGCCCCACACCTTATAGCAATCAGCCCCAGCATTTT
TRBJ2-3 | TRBV19 | few | TRBD2 | CASSIYLAGDGDTQYF | TGTGCCAGTAGTATATACTTAGCGGGAGATGGAGATACGCAGTATTTT
TRBJ1-2 | TRBV12-3/TRBV12-4 | NA | NA | CASSLEVLGVDYGYTF | TGTGCCAGCAGTTTAGAGGTCTTGGGGGTAGACTATGGCTACACCTTC
TRBJ1-5 | TRBV6-2/TRBV6-3 | few | TRBD1 | CAIGQGKAQPQHF | TGTGCCATCGGACAGGGGAAGGCTCAGCCCCAGCATTTT
TRBJ1-5 | TRBV12-3/TRBV12-4 | NA | NA | CASSPGLSADQPQHF | TGTGCCAGCAGTCCAGGACTATCGGCGGATCAGCCCCAGCATTTT
TRBJ2-5 | TRBV20-1 | NA | NA | CSAFQGGSETQYF | TGCAGTGCTTTTCAGGGGGGATCGGAGACCCAGTACTTC
TRBJ1-4 | TRBV11-2 | NA | NA | CASSSTLSNNEKLFF | TGTGCCAGCAGCTCAACCCTATCGAATAATGAAAAACTGTTTTTT
TRBJ2-7 | TRBV6-2/TRBV6-3 | NA | NA | CASSYSIGGVYEQYF | TGTGCCAGCAGTTACTCGATCGGGGGTGTCTACGAGCAGTACTTC
TRBJ2-5 | TRBV7-2 | few | NA | CASSWGGSQETQYF | TGTGCCAGCAGCTGGGGGGGCAGTCAAGAGACCCAGTACTTC
TRBJ2-7 | TRBV7-8 | few | NA | CASSPGSANEQYF | TGTGCCAGCAGCCCCGGCTCAGCAAACGAGCAGTACTTC
TRBJ2-3 | TRBV29-1 | once | TRBD1 | CSVEWDRGSTDTQYF | TGCAGCGTAGAATGGGACAGGGGGAGCACAGATACGCAGTATTTT
TRBJ2-7 | TRBV28 | few | NA | CASSFGVGGVLTYEQYF | TGTGCCAGCAGTTTTGGGGTAGGGGGGGTCCTCACGTACGAGCAGTACTTC
TRBJ2-5 | TRBV12-3/TRBV12-4 | NA | NA | CASSLVAVEETQYF | TGTGCCAGCAGTTTAGTTGCGGTAGAGGAGACCCAGTACTTC
TRBJ1-4 | TRBV27 | few | NA | CASSIGGTPGEKLFF | TGTGCCAGCAGTATCGGCGGGACCCCGGGTGAAAAACTGTTTTTT
TRBJ2-5 | TRBV29-1 | few | NA | CSGEGQTQYF | TGCAGCGGCGAGGGGCAGACCCAGTACTTC
TRBJ2-7 | TRBV4-1 | NA | TRBD1 | CASSLGTVKMDEQYF | TGCGCCAGCAGCCTCGGGACAGTAAAAATGGACGAGCAGTACTTC
TRBJ2-1 | TRBV10-3 | few | TRBD2 | CAISEPPGTSGGSSYNEQFF | TGTGCCATCAGTGAGCCGCCCGGGACTAGCGGAGGGTCGTCCTACAATGAGCAGTTCTTC
TRBJ1-2 | TRBV20-1 | few | NA | CSARDWGKGANYGYTF | TGCAGTGCTAGAGATTGGGGGAAGGGGGCTAACTATGGCTACACCTTC
TRBJ1-2 | TRBV7-8 | few | NA | CASSSGDGANYGYTF | TGTGCCAGCAGCTCCGGTGACGGAGCTAACTATGGCTACACCTTC
TRBJ1-2 | TRBV5-1 | NA | TRBD1 | CASSLDPGTAYGYTF | TGCGCCAGCAGCTTGGACCCCGGGACAGCTTATGGCTACACCTTC
TRBJ1-3 | TRBV7-2 | few | NA | CASSSFGPGNTIYF | TGTGCCAGCAGCTCTTTCGGACCCGGAAACACCATATATTTT
TRBJ2-5 | TRBV10-3 | NA | TRBD1 | CATYGTEQETQYF | TGTGCCACATACGGGACAGAGCAAGAGACCCAGTACTTC
TRBJ2-7 | TRBV28 | few | NA | CASSDLRQIRTYEQYF | TGTGCCAGCAGTGACCTCCGACAGATCAGAACCTACGAGCAGTACTTC
TRBJ2-1 | TRBV18 | few | NA | CASSPSLANEQFF | TGTGCCAGCTCACCCAGCTTGGCCAATGAGCAGTTCTTC
TRBJ2-7 | TRBV28 | few | NA | CASVGGHRYEQYF | TGTGCCAGCGTAGGGGGACATCGCTACGAGCAGTACTTC
TRBJ2-5 | TRBV7-8 | few | NA | CASSLRAGWDQETQYF | TGTGCCAGCAGCTTAAGGGCCGGGTGGGACCAAGAGACCCAGTACTTC
TRBJ2-7 | TRBV6-6 | few | NA | CASRPGTPPYEQYF | TGTGCCAGCAGACCCGGGACGCCACCTTACGAGCAGTACTTC
TRBJ2-1 | TRBV20-1 | NA | TRBD2 | CSARLSSGGAREQFF | TGCAGTGCTAGGCTCTCTAGCGGGGGGGCTCGTGAGCAGTTCTTC
TRBJ2-1 | TRBV12-3/TRBV12-4 | NA | TRBD2 | CASSLVISGLAGDPYNEQFF | TGTGCCAGCAGTTTAGTGATTTCGGGACTAGCGGGAGACCCCTACAATGAGCAGTTCTTC
TRBJ2-1 | TRBV5-5 | NA | TRBD2 | CASSLTSGDGEQFF | TGTGCCAGCAGCTTGACTAGCGGGGACGGTGAGCAGTTCTTC
TRBJ2-4 | TRBV20-1 | few | TRBD2 | CSALKLSGREAKNIQYF | TGCAGTGCTCTTAAACTTAGCGGGAGGGAAGCCAAAAACATTCAGTACTTC
TRBJ1-4 | TRBV28 | NA | NA | CASSSGTRATNEKLFF | TGTGCCAGCAGCTCCGGGACACGGGCAACTAATGAAAAACTGTTTTTT
TRBJ2-7 | TRBV28 | NA | NA | CAGSPRGKSYEQYF | TGTGCCGGCAGTCCACGAGGAAAATCCTACGAGCAGTACTTC
TRBJ2-4 | TRBV7-9 | NA | NA | CASDNTATAKNIQYF | TGTGCCAGCGACAACACCGCAACAGCCAAAAACATTCAGTACTTC
TRBJ1-2 | TRBV28 | NA | NA | CASSSPHRVGGYTF | TGTGCCAGCAGTTCCCCTCACAGGGTAGGCGGCTACACCTTC
TRBJ2-4 | TRBV29-1 | few | NA | CSVEGAGANIQYF | TGCAGCGTTGAAGGGGCAGGGGCCAACATTCAGTACTTC
TRBJ2-5 | TRBV28 | NA | TRBD1 | CASSPGRVTGEETQYF | TGTGCCAGCAGCCCGGGTCGTGTGACAGGGGAAGAGACCCAGTACTTC
TRBJ2-5 | TRBV5-1 | few | TRBD1 | CASSPGTGLYF | TGCGCCAGCAGCCCGGGGACAGGGTTGTACTTC